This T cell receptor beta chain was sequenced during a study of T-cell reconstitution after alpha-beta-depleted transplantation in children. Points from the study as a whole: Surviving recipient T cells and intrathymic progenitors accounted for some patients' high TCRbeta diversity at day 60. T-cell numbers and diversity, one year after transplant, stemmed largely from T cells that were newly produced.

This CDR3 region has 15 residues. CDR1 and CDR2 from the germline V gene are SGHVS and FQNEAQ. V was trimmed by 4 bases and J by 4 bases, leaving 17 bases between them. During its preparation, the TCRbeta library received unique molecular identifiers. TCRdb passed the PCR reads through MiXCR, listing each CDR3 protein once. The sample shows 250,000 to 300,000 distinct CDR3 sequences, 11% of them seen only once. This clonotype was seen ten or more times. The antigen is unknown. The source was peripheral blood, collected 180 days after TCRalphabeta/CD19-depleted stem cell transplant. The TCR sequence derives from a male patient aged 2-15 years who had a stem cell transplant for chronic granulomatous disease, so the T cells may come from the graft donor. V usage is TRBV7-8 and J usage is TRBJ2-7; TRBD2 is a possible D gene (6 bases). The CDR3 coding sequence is TGTGCCAGCAGCTCCGCCGGGACTGCACCTTACGAGCAGTACTTC. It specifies CASSSAGTAPYEQYF.